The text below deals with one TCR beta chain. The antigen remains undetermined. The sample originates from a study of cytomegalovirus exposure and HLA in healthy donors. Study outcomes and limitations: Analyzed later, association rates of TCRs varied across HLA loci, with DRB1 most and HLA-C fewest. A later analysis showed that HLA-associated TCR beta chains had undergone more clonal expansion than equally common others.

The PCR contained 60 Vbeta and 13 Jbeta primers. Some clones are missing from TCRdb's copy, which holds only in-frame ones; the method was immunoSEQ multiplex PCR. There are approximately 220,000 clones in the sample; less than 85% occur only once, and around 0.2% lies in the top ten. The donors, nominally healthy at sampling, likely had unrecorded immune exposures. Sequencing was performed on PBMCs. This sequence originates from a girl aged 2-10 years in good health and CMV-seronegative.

The CDR3: CASSQRTGIKNTEAFF. In nucleotides, the CDR3 is TGTGCCAGCAGCCAAAGGACAGGGATCAAGAACACTGAAGCTTTCTTT. The genes are TRBV4-2 and TRBJ1-1, with 8 bases identical to TRBD1. After removal of 2 bases from V and 1 base from J, the junction contained 6 bases not matched to a gene. Germline V gives CDR1 LGHNA, CDR2 YNFKEQ. CDR3 length: 16 amino acids.